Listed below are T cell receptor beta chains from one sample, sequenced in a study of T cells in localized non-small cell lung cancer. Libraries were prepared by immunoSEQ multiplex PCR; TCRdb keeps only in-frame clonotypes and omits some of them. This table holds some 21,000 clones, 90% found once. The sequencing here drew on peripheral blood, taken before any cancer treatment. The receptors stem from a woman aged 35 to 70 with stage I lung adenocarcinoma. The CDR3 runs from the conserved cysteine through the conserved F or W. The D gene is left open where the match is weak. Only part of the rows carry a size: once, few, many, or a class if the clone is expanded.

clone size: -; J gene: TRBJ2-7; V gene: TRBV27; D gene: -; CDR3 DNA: TGTGCCAGCAGTGCCAACCCAGTCACATACGAGCAGTACTTC; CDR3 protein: CASSANPVTYEQYF
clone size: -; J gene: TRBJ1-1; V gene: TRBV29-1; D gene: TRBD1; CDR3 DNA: TGCAGCGCCATCGGCCAACCACCCGGACAGGGAATGAGCACTGAAGCTTTCTTT; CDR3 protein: CSAIGQPPGQGMSTEAFF
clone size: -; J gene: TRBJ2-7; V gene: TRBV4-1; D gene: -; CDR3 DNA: TGCGCCAGCAGCCAAGACCCAGCGGGTGCCTACGAGCAGTACTTC; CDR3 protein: CASSQDPAGAYEQYF
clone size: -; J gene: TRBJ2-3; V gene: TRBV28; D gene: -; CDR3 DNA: TGTGCCAGCAGCCCCGACAGTAGCACAGATACGCAGTATTTT; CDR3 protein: CASSPDSSTDTQYF
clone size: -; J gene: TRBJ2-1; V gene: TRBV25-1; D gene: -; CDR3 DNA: TGTGCCAGCAACAGGAACAATGAGCAGTTCTTC; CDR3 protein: CASNRNNEQFF
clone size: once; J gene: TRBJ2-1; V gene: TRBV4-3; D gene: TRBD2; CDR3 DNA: TGCGCCAGCAGCCGTACAGTAGCGGGGCACAATGAGCAGTTCTTC; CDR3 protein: CASSRTVAGHNEQFF
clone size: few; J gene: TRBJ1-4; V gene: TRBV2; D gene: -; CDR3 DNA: TGTGCCAGCAGTATTTTCTCTGGAGGGGGAAATGAAAAACTGTTTTTT; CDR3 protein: CASSIFSGGGNEKLFF
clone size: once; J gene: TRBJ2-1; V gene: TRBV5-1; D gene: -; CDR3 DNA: TGCGCCAGCAGCTTGGAAGGGGGAAAGTTCTTC; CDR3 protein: CASSLEGGKFF
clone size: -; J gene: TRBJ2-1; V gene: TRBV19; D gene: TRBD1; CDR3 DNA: TGTGCCATAGGGACAGGGTTTGGCGATGAGCAGTTCTTC; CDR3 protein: CAIGTGFGDEQFF
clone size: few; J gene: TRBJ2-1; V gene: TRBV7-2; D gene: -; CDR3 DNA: TGTGCCAGCAGCTTATATTATGAGCAGTTCTTC; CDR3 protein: CASSLYYEQFF
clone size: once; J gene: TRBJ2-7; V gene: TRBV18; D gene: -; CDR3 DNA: TGTGCCAGCTCACCTCGGGCGGGGAAAGCCTACGAGCAGTACTTC; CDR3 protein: CASSPRAGKAYEQYF
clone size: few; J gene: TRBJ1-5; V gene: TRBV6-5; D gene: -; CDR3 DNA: TGTGCCAGCGGCGGGGCCTGGAATCAGCCCCAGCATTTT; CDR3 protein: CASGGAWNQPQHF
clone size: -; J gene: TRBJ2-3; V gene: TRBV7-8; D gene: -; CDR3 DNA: TGTGCCAGCAGCCCGTTGAGACTAGGCACGTATACGCAGTATTTT; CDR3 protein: CASSPLRLGTYTQYF
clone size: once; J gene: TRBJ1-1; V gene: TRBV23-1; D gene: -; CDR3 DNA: TGCGCCAGCAGTCAATGGAGGGACCCACACACTGAAGCTTTCTTT; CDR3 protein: CASSQWRDPHTEAFF
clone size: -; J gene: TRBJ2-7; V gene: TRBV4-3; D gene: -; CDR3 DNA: TGCGCCAGCAGCCAAGATCCGGCAAACGACGAGCAGTACTTC; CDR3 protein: CASSQDPANDEQYF
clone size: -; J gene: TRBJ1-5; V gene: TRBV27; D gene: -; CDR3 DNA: TGTGCCAGCAGTTTATACTCCGAGGGAAAGCCCCAGCATTTT; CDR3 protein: CASSLYSEGKPQHF
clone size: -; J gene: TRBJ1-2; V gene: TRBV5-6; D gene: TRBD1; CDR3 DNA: TGTGCCAGCAGCTCTGGACAGGGGGATGGCTACACCTTC; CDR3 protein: CASSSGQGDGYTF
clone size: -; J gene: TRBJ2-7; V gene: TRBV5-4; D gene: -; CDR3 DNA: TGTGCCAGCAGCTGGGGTCCTAGCTCCTACGAGCAGTACTTC; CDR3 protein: CASSWGPSSYEQYF
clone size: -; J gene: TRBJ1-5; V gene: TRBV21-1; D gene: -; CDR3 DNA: TGTGCCAGCAGCAAAGGTCGGGGCCAGTGGGGTCAGCCCCAGCATTTT; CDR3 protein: CASSKGRGQWGQPQHF
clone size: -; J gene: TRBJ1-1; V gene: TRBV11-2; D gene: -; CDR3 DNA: TGTGCCAGCAGCTTTGGTCAGGGACGGTTGAGGAACACTGAAGCTTTCTTT; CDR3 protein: CASSFGQGRLRNTEAFF
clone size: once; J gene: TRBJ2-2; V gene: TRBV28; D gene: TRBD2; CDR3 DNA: TGTGCCAGCAGTTCCCCGGGACTAGCGGAGAACACCGGGGAGCTGTTTTTT; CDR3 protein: CASSSPGLAENTGELFF
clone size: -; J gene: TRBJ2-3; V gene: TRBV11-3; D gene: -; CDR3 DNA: TGTGCCAGCAGCGCGACTCTCCAGGGAGGTGGGGCAGATACGCAGTATTTT; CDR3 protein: CASSATLQGGGADTQYF
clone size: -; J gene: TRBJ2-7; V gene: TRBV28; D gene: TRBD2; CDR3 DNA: TGTGCCAGCAGCACCCCCAGCGGGAGGGCCTTGTACGAGCAGTACTTC; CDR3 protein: CASSTPSGRALYEQYF
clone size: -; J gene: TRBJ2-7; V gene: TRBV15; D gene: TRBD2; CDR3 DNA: TGTGTCACCAGCAGCAGGACTAGCGGGAGGCGGGACGAGCAGTACTTC; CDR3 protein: CVTSSRTSGRRDEQYF
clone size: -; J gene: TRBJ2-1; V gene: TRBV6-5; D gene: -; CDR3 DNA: TGTGCCAGCAGTTACGCTTACTCCGGCAATGAGCAGTTCTTC; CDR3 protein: CASSYAYSGNEQFF
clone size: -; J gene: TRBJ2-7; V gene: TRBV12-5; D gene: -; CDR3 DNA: TGTGCTAGTGGTTTGACAACGGAGCAGTACTTC; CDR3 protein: CASGLTTEQYF
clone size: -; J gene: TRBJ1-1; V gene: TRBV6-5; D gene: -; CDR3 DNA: TGTGCCAGCAGTTACCAGACATGGTCCACTGAAGCTTTCTTT; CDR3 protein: CASSYQTWSTEAFF
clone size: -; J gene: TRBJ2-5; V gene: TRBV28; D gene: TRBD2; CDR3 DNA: TGTGCCAGCAGTTTACTAGCGGGAGGGGAGACCCAGTACTTC; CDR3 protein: CASSLLAGGETQYF
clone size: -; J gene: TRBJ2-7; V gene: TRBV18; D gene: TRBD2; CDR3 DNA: TGTGCCAGCTCACCCCAGGGGACTAGCGGGAAAACCTACGAGCAGTACTTC; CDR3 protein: CASSPQGTSGKTYEQYF
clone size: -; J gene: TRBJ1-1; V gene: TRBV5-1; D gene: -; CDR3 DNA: TGCGCCAGCAGCCTCCAGAACACTGAAGCTTTCTTT; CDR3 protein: CASSLQNTEAFF
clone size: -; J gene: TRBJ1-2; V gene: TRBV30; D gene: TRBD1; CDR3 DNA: TGTGCCTGGAGGGGACAGGGTTCCGGTGGCTACACCTTC; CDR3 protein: CAWRGQGSGGYTF